The next 32 T cell receptor beta chains were all read from a single sample in a study of cytomegalovirus exposure and HLA in healthy donors. Measured with immunoSEQ multiplex PCR; TCRdb has only the in-frame clones, and not every one. The profile covers some 200,000 clones, with about 89% appearing a single time and about 0.95% taken by the ten largest. The sequencing input was PBMCs. The receptors come from a woman aged 18-30 years in good health and CMV-seronegative.

This chain links TRBV19 with TRBJ2-1, with TRBD1 matching 10 bases. This CDR3 is built from 18 residues. The V segment lost 2 bases and the J segment 4 bases; nucleotides outside the gene matches: 11. The germline V gene encodes CDR1 LNHDA and CDR2 SQIVND (reference sequence). The CDR3 region is CASSIKTSGQGIYNEQFF. The CDR3 DNA is TGTGCCAGTAGTATAAAAACCTCGGGACAGGGGATTTACAATGAGCAGTTCTTC.

This chain connects TRBV10-1 to TRBJ2-1; D is possibly TRBD1 (6 bases). This CDR3 is built from 13 residues. V dropped 5 bases and J dropped 10 bases, with 15 bases sitting between them. The germline V gene has CDR1 WNHNN and CDR2 SYGVQD (reference sequence). The CDR3 DNA is TGCGCCAGCAGTCAACGGACAGCCGGGGAGCAGTTCTTC. Translation: CASSQRTAGEQFF.

The chain couples TRBV7-2 to TRBJ2-5; 7 bases are shared with TRBD1. The CDR3 runs to 14 residues. Germline V CDR1 and CDR2: SGHTA, FQGNSA. V dropped 5 bases and J dropped 5; count of bases not matched to a gene: 8. CDR3 protein: CASSLDRVLETQYF. Written as DNA, the CDR3 is TGTGCCAGCAGCCTTGACAGGGTTCTTGAGACCCAGTACTTC. Full variable domain (missing parts from reference TRBV7-2 and TRBJ2-5): GAGVSQSPSNKVTEKGKDVELRCDPISGHTALYWYRQSLGQGLEFLIYFQGNSAPDKSGLPSDRFSAERTGGSVSTLTIQRTQQEDSAVYLCASSLDRVLETQYFGPGTRLLVL.

This clone was seen just once. The rearrangement uses TRBV5-6 and TRBJ2-7; possibly TRBD1 for D (6 bases). Trimming cost V 2 bases and J 2 bases, with 14 bases left between them. CDR1 and CDR2 from the germline V gene are SGHDT and YYEEEE. The length of the CDR3 is 15 residues. CDR3 bases: TGTGCCAGCAGCTTACAGGGTTTGAACCCCTACGAGCAGTACTTC. This translates into CASSLQGLNPYEQYF.

This chain uses TRBV7-9 with TRBJ2-4; 7 positions match TRBD1. The CDR3 sequence is 14 residues long. Losses at the gene ends were 5 bases for V and 3 bases for J; bases not matched to a gene: 4. Germline CDR1 reads SEHNR; CDR2 reads FQNEAQ (reference sequence). CDR3 in amino acids: CASSATGFKNIQYF. DNA of the CDR3: TGTGCCAGCAGCGCGACAGGGTTCAAAAACATTCAGTACTTC.

V is TRBV5-5 and J is TRBJ2-1, with 8 bases fitting TRBD2. This CDR3 is built from 16 residues. With V trimmed by 5 bases and J by 6 bases, 13 bases remained unmatched. Germline loops: CDR1 SGHKS, CDR2 YYEKEE (reference sequence). In DNA, the CDR3 is TGTGCCAGCAGTCGGGGACTAGTTAGTATCCTCAATGAGCAGTTCTTC. The encoded protein is CASSRGLVSILNEQFF.

The chain uses TRBV28 and TRBJ2-6; TRBD1 matches 7 bases. CDR1 and CDR2 (germline): MDHEN, SYDVKM. This CDR3 has 17 residues. Trimming removed 6 bases from V and 0 bases from J; junction bases left unmatched: 8. The CDR3 is CASSRTGSRSGANVLTF. The CDR3 region has the DNA TGTGCCAGCAGCCGGACAGGCTCCCGCTCTGGGGCCAACGTCCTGACTTTC.

This rearrangement joins TRBV6-5 to TRBJ1-2; tentative D call: TRBD1 (5 bases). With 4 bases removed from V and 5 bases from J, the gap between germline ends came to 11 bases. The CDR3 extends over 13 amino acids. The germline V gene encodes CDR1 MNHEY and CDR2 SVGAGI. The DNA of the CDR3 is TGTGCCAGCAGTTTCGGGACTAGGTATGGCTACACCTTC. Amino acid sequence: CASSFGTRYGYTF.

This rearrangement joins TRBV7-9 to TRBJ2-7; TRBD1 matches 9 bases. J lost 2 bases, V lost 3 bases, and 8 bases had no gene match. The CDR3 has 16 amino acids. Germline CDR1 SEHNR, CDR2 FQNEAQ (reference sequence). Written as DNA, the CDR3 is TGTGCCAGCAGCTTCCCACCACAGGGGGCTACCTACGAGCAGTACTTC. As protein: CASSFPPQGATYEQYF. Together with reference TRBV7-9 and TRBJ2-7, the CDR3 gives the full variable domain: DTGVSQNPRHKITKRGQNVTFRCDPISEHNRLYWYRQTLGQGPEFLTYFQNEAQLEKSRLLSDRFSAERPKGSFSTLEIQRTEQGDSAMYLCASSFPPQGATYEQYFGPGTRLTVT.

CDR3 residues: CASSPGDRGQYNEQFF. CDR3 DNA: TGTGCCAGCTCACCGGGGGACAGGGGGCAATACAATGAGCAGTTCTTC. This chain uses TRBV18 with TRBJ2-1; 12 bases fit TRBD1. Germline trimming cut 3 bases from V and 4 bases from J; bases unmatched to any gene: 4. Germline CDR1 and CDR2: KGHSH and LQKENI. The CDR3 consists of 16 residues.

This chain links TRBV30 with TRBJ2-5, with D perhaps matching TRBD2 (5 bases). Germline CDR1 GTSNPN, CDR2 SVGIG (reference sequence). Deletions cut 3 bases from V and 7 bases from J, with 15 bases between. This CDR3 has 13 amino acids. Here the CDR3 reads CAWREVGRATQYF. In DNA form, the CDR3 reads TGTGCCTGGAGGGAGGTAGGAAGGGCGACCCAGTACTTC.

This chain uses TRBV14 with TRBJ1-5, with 9 nucleotides matching TRBD1. With V trimmed by 1 base and J by 6 bases, 7 bases remained unmatched. The CDR3 runs to 16 residues. Germline loops: CDR1 SGHDN, CDR2 FVKESK. The CDR3 coding sequence is TGTGCCAGCAGCCAAGTCGGGGGACAGGGCGGTCAGCCCCAGCATTTT. It encodes CASSQVGGQGGQPQHF.

J is TRBJ1-2 and V is TRBV5-6, with TRBD1 as a possible D gene (5 bases). With 1 base removed from V and 4 bases from J, the gap between germline ends came to 20 bases. CDR3 length: 17 residues. Germline lookup yields CDR1 SGHDT and CDR2 YYEEEE. The CDR3 reads CASSLNRYPQAVYGYTF. CDR3 sequence (DNA): TGTGCCAGCAGCTTGAATCGGTATCCACAGGCAGTCTATGGCTACACCTTC.

The sample holds one count of this clone. This chain links TRBV11-2 with TRBJ1-1; D remains unclear. Germline V gives CDR1 SGHAT, CDR2 FQNNGV. V was clipped by 5 bases and J by 0 bases, with 13 bases between them. CDR3 size: 15 residues. CDR3 loop: CASSPMSALNTEAFF. The CDR3 DNA is TGTGCCAGCAGCCCGATGAGTGCATTGAACACTGAAGCTTTCTTT. Complete variable domain (other parts from reference TRBV11-2 and TRBJ1-1): EAGVAQSPRYKIIEKRQSVAFWCNPISGHATLYWYQQILGQGPKLLIQFQNNGVVDDSQLPKDRFSAERLKGVDSTLKIQPAKLEDSAVYLCASSPMSALNTEAFFGQGTRLTVV.

The chain links TRBV5-6 to TRBJ1-2, with a possible D match to TRBD1 (6 bases). Trimming left V 0 bases short and J 6 bases short, with 12 bases between. Germline-derived CDR1 and CDR2 are SGHDT and YYEEEE. The CDR3 runs to 14 residues. CDR3 protein: CASSLVQGSHGYTF. The CDR3 DNA sequence: TGTGCCAGCAGCTTGGTTCAGGGGTCCCATGGCTACACCTTC.

The chain carries TRBV9 and TRBJ2-7; 7 nucleotides match TRBD1. This CDR3 comprises 13 residues. Germline-derived CDR1 and CDR2 are SGDLS and YYNGEE. V gave up 4 bases and J gave up 5 bases; unmatched junction bases: 6. The CDR3 spells CASSQTGSHEQYF. CDR3 nucleotides: TGTGCCAGCAGCCAGACAGGGTCCCACGAGCAGTACTTC.

This clone was counted between two and nine times. This chain connects TRBV5-1 to TRBJ1-1; D gene uncertain. Germline V gives CDR1 SGHRS, CDR2 YFSETQ. Deletions cut 2 bases from V and 1 base from J, with 6 bases between. There are 13 residues in the CDR3. The CDR3 DNA sequence: TGCGCCAGCAGCTTCACACAGAACACTGAAGCTTTCTTT. It codes for CASSFTQNTEAFF.

In this sample, this clone turned up a few times. The chain recombines TRBV7-9 with TRBJ2-7, with a weak D call TRBD2 (6 bases). The CDR3 consists of 14 residues. Trimming removed 3 bases from V and 5 bases from J, with 14 bases in between. The V gene's germline CDR1 is SEHNR and CDR2 FQNEAQ (reference sequence). CDR3 DNA: TGTGCCAGCAGCTTTGGGGGGAATGGGGACGAGCAGTACTTC. Amino acids: CASSFGGNGDEQYF.

The J gene is TRBJ2-1, the V gene TRBV4-1, with 12 bases fitting TRBD2. This CDR3 comprises 17 residues. The germline gives CDR1 MGHRA, CDR2 YSYEKL. Trimming cost V 0 bases and J 5 bases; bases outside gene matches: 5. The DNA of the CDR3 is TGCGCCAGCAGCCAAGAAGGGCTAGCGGGGGGGGACAATGAGCAGTTCTTC. Amino acid sequence: CASSQEGLAGGDNEQFF.

This clone was observed a handful of times. J is TRBJ2-5 and V is TRBV7-2; D might be TRBD1 (5 bases). Per germline, CDR1 SGHTA and CDR2 FQGNSA. V was pared by 4 bases and J by 2 bases, with 5 bases between. This CDR3 is 12 amino acids long. The CDR3 loop reads CASSWTQETQYF. DNA for the CDR3: TGTGCCAGCAGCTGGACACAAGAGACCCAGTACTTC.

The V gene is TRBV7-8, the J gene TRBJ2-7, with D possibly being TRBD2 (6 bases). Germline V lookup: CDR1 SGHVS, CDR2 FQNEAQ. Trimming shortened V by 6 bases and J by 3 bases, and 12 bases separated the two germline ends. The CDR3 has 13 amino acids. The CDR3 nucleotides read TGTGCCAGCAGTGACGGCGGGGTCTACGAGCAGTACTTC. It encodes CASSDGGVYEQYF.

The J gene is TRBJ1-5, the V gene TRBV6-6; tentative D call: TRBD1 (5 bases). The CDR3 is made up of 14 amino acids. From germline, CDR1 is MNHNY and CDR2 SVGAGI (reference sequence). V lost 7 bases to trimming and J lost 5 bases, with 15 bases between them. CDR3 nucleotide sequence: TGTGCCAGCACCGGGCAGGGACTGCATCAGCCCCAGCATTTT. This translates into CASTGQGLHQPQHF.

This chain links TRBV9 with TRBJ2-1, with 7 bases lining up with TRBD2. Germline CDR1 is SGDLS and CDR2 is YYNGEE. The V and J ends lost 0 bases and 7 bases, in that order; junction bases with no gene match: 7. The CDR3 sequence is 15 residues long. In DNA form, the CDR3 reads TGTGCCAGCAGCGTAGGCGGCGGGAGTCATAATGAGCAGTTCTTC. Translating it yields CASSVGGGSHNEQFF.

This clone was detected only once. The chain recombines TRBV6-1 with TRBJ2-7, with D possibly being TRBD2 (5 bases). There are 16 residues in the CDR3. V was shortened by 1 base and J by 0 bases, with 13 bases between the two germline ends. CDR1 is MNHNS and CDR2 is SASEGT in the germline V gene. The CDR3 DNA sequence: TGTGCCAGCAGTGAAGGAGTAGCGCCGGTCTCCTACGAGCAGTACTTC. As protein: CASSEGVAPVSYEQYF.

The V and J genes are TRBV2 and TRBJ2-6; 7 positions match TRBD1. Germline trimming cut 6 bases from V and 4 bases from J; bases unmatched to any gene: 15. CDR3 length: 18 residues. Germline V gives CDR1 SNHLY, CDR2 FYNNEI. The CDR3 protein is CASSVDRARSGGANVLTF. For the CDR3, the DNA is TGTGCCAGCAGCGTCGACAGGGCGCGGTCGGGGGGGGCCAACGTCCTGACTTTC. Full variable domain (remainder filled in from reference TRBV2 and TRBJ2-6): EPEVTQTPSHQVTQMGQEVILRCVPISNHLYFYWYRQILGQKVEFLVSFYNNEISEKSEIFDDQFSVERPDGSNFTLKIRSTKLEDSAMYFCASSVDRARSGGANVLTFGAGSRLTVL.

This sequence joins TRBV13 and TRBJ1-1; 11 positions agree with TRBD1. The length of the CDR3 is 15 residues. Germline CDR1 is PRHDT and CDR2 is FYEKMQ (reference sequence). V dropped 0 bases and J dropped 5; count of bases not matched to a gene: 2. In DNA, the CDR3 is TGTGCCAGCAGCTTAGGGGACAGGGGGCCTACTGAAGCTTTCTTT. It translates to CASSLGDRGPTEAFF.

The chain couples TRBV30 to TRBJ2-1; TRBD2 aligns across 7 bases. V lost 3 bases, J lost 4 bases, and 6 bases stayed unmatched. The germline V gene encodes CDR1 GTSNPN and CDR2 SVGIG (reference sequence). This CDR3 comprises 14 residues. The CDR3 loop is CAWRLAGAYNEQFF. DNA for the CDR3: TGTGCCTGGAGGCTGGCGGGAGCTTACAATGAGCAGTTCTTC.

The rearrangement links TRBV13 to TRBJ2-1; 7 positions agree with TRBD2. The CDR3 spans 16 residues. The V gene end was trimmed by 5 bases and the J gene end by 6 bases; junction bases not matched to a gene: 13. From germline, CDR1 is PRHDT and CDR2 FYEKMQ (reference sequence). The CDR3 spells CASSPSVWGGSNEQFF. The CDR3, as DNA: TGTGCCAGCAGCCCTAGTGTATGGGGAGGGAGCAATGAGCAGTTCTTC.

This chain connects TRBV5-1 to TRBJ2-7; D not resolved. This CDR3 comprises 14 residues. Trimming shortened V by 4 bases and J by 3 bases, and 14 bases separated the two germline ends. From germline, CDR1 is SGHRS and CDR2 YFSETQ. The CDR3 is CASSLEVRHYEQYF. The CDR3 coding sequence is TGCGCCAGCAGCCTGGAAGTTCGACACTACGAGCAGTACTTC.

This chain joins TRBV18 and TRBJ1-3; D is uncertain. Germline V gene data show CDR1 as KGHSH and CDR2 as LQKENI. Trimming stripped 6 bases from V and 0 bases from J, with 9 bases between. CDR3 size: 14 residues. CDR3 sequence reads: CASSRGLSGNTIYF. As DNA, the CDR3 is TGTGCCAGCTCCCGGGGTCTCTCTGGAAACACCATATATTTT.

The chain uses TRBV2 and TRBJ2-7; 7 bases map to TRBD1. V lost 6 bases, J lost 3 bases, and 8 bases stayed unmatched. The CDR3 is 14 residues long. Germline CDR1 SNHLY, CDR2 FYNNEI. CDR3 bases: TGTGCCAGCAGAGGATCAGGGGGAAGCTACGAGCAGTACTTC. This codes for CASRGSGGSYEQYF.

CDR3 in DNA: TGTGCCAGCAGCTCCCCCCGGACAGGGCTGGTTAATGAAGCTTTCTTT. This encodes CASSSPRTGLVNEAFF. The genes are TRBV9 and TRBJ1-1; 8 positions match TRBD1. The V segment lost 4 bases and the J segment 7 bases; nucleotides outside the gene matches: 15. This CDR3 region has 16 residues. Looked up from germline, CDR1 is SGDLS and CDR2 is YYNGEE.